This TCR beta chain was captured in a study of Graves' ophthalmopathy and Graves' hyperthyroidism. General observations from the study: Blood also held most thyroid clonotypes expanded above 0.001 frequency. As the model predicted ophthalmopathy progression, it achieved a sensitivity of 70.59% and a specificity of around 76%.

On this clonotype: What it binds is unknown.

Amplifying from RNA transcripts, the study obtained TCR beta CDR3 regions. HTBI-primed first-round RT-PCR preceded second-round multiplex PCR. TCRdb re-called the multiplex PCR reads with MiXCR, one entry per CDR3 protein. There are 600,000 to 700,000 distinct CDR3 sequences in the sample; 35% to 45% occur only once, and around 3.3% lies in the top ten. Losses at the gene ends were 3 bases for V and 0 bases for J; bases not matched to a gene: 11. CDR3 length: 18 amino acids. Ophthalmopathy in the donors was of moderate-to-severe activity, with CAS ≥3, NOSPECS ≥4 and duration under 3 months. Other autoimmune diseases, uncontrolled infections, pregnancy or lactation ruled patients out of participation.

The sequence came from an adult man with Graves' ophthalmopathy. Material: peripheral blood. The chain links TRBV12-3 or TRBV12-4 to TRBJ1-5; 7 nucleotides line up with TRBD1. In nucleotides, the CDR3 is TGTGCCAGCAGTTTCCTAGCGGACAGGCGATATAGCAATCAGCCCCAGCATTTT. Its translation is CASSFLADRRYSNQPQHF.